A selection of T cell receptor beta chains follows, all from one sample in a study of OX40 agonist ivuxolimab in advanced cancers. The protocol was immunoSEQ multiplex PCR, while the TCRdb copy is restricted to in-frame clones and leaves out a portion. This table holds some 25,000 clones, more than 75% found once. Source: CD4+ or CD8+ T cells sorted from blood, taken in a trial of the OX40 agonist ivuxolimab. The receptors stem from an adult with an advanced solid tumor such as melanoma, head and neck, liver or kidney cancer. Each CDR3 is given with its conserved first and last residue.

>TRBV11-2|TRBJ2-1
CASSPGLGEYNEQFF
>TRBV28|TRBJ2-1
CASSFLLAGYNEQFF
>TRBV11-2|TRBJ1-1
CASRRPEGTEAFF
>TRBV5-1|TRBJ1-2
CASRGGHNYGYTF
>TRBV25-1|TRBJ1-3
CASRGGYTIYF
>TRBV5-1|TRBJ2-1
CASTQTSGTYNEQFF
>TRBV30|TRBJ2-1
CAWSPGGEQFF
>TRBV19|TRBJ1-1
CASRPGGGTEAFF
>TRBV13|TRBJ2-3
CASSSPGTTDTQYF
>TRBV7-9|TRBJ2-7
CASSPQGTSYEQYF
>TRBV10-3|TRBJ2-3
CAISRLWAGGNDTDTQYF
>TRBV5-1|TRBJ1-2
CASSLDTGNYGYTF
>TRBV27|TRBJ1-5
CASSPQQGAGQPQHF
>TRBV7-8|TRBJ2-7
CASSLGLDYEQYF
>TRBV19|TRBJ2-7
CASSIDNRYEQYF
>TRBV7-9|TRBJ2-5
CASSHRGVQETQYF
>TRBV27|TRBJ2-7
CASSSSQLAGAYEQYF
>TRBV5-1|TRBJ2-3
CASGRAAKDTQYF